Listed below are T cell receptor beta chains from one sample, sequenced in a study of siplizumab effects on memory and regulatory T cells. Only in-frame clones appear in the TCRdb table, and some are missing; sequencing was by immunoSEQ multiplex PCR. The sample contains about 100,000 clones, 75% to 95% of which appear only once. The sequenced sample was CD4+ T cells sorted from blood. The source is a human donor in good health. Some clones in this sample may be carry-over from other donors' samples. CDR3s include the opening cysteine and the closing phenylalanine or tryptophan. Each record gives: V gene, J gene, CDR3 protein.

TRBV4-2,TRBJ2-2,CASSQVTGTTGELFF
TRBV5-4,TRBJ2-3,CASSEVGLDTQYF
TRBV4-2,TRBJ2-1,CASSQPDRADEQFF
TRBV7-6,TRBJ2-7,CASSWTSGGEQYF
TRBV7-3,TRBJ2-2,CASSLTGGALSVGELFF
TRBV5-1,TRBJ2-1,CASSSGLAEPNEQFF
TRBV7-6,TRBJ2-7,CASSLLNSGSIHEQYF
TRBV2,TRBJ2-2,CASHRVGPGGELFF
TRBV7-9,TRBJ2-5,CASSLKETQYF
TRBV18,TRBJ2-7,CASSPRDRLYEQYF